This T cell receptor beta chain was sequenced for a study of T cells after yellow fever vaccination. Study-wide context: Libraries from low-cell-number fractions were prepared with the SMART-Seq v4 Ultra Low Input RNA kit.

The CDR3 runs to 15 residues. Germline CDR1 MNHEY, CDR2 SVGAGI. Trimming stripped 0 bases from V and 3 bases from J, with 11 bases between. Study-level results: In FACS-sorted repertoires, abundant clonotypes from the bulk population could appear as contaminants. Weaker overall, the secondary response nonetheless peaked faster (day 5 versus 15). After the booster, nearly 98% of CD4 and about nine tenths of CD8 primary-response clones were re-detected.

TCRdb reprocessed the 5' RACE reads with MiXCR, giving one entry per CDR3 protein. The sample lists a few hundred thousand distinct CDR3 sequences, roughly 6.8% occurring once. This clonotype was seen at least ten times. Its antigen is not known. The V and J genes are TRBV6-5 and TRBJ1-1, with D tentatively TRBD1 (5 bases). This material consisted of PBMCs, taken about 49 days after the first yellow fever vaccination. This TCR came from a young man who received the YFV17D yellow fever vaccine. The CDR3 region is CASSYSRGGDTEAFF. CDR3 DNA sequence: TGTGCCAGCAGTTACTCTAGGGGAGGGGACACTGAAGCTTTCTTT.